This T cell receptor beta chain was recovered during a study of T-cell reconstitution after alpha-beta-depleted transplantation in children. Construction of the TCRbeta library involved unique molecular identifiers. TCRdb recomputed calls from the PCR reads with MiXCR, one row per CDR3 protein. There are 300,000 to 400,000 distinct CDR3 sequences in the sample; about 16% occur only once, and approximately 38% lies in the top ten. Germline V gives CDR1 SGHVS, CDR2 FQNEAQ. V shed 5 bases, J shed 1 base, and the junction held 12 bases outside the gene matches. This CDR3 contains 17 residues. The starting material was PBMCs, mostly from graft donor cells, obtained 360 days after TCRalphabeta/CD19-depleted stem cell transplant. The chain uses TRBV7-8 and TRBJ2-5, with 8 nucleotides matching TRBD2. This TCR was sampled from a male patient between 2 and 15 years old who had a stem cell transplant for acute lymphoblastic leukemia, so the T cells may come from the graft donor. Written as DNA, the CDR3 is TGTGCCAGCAGCCCGCCGAGACTAGCGTATGTCCAAGAGACCCAGTACTTC. Translating it yields CASSPPRLAYVQETQYF.